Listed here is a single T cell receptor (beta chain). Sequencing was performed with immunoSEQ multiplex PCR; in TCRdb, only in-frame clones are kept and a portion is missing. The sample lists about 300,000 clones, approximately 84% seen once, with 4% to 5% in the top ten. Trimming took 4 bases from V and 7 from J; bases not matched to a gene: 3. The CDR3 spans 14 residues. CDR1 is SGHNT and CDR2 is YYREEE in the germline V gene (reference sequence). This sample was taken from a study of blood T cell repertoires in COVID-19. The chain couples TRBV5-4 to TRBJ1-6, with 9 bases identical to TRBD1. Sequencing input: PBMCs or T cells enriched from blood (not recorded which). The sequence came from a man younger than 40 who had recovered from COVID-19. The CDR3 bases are TGTGCCAGCAGCGTGGACAGGGGAAATTCACCCCTCCACTTT. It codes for CASSVDRGNSPLHF.